The rows below give T cell receptor beta chains drawn from one sample of a study of long-term antiretroviral therapy in people with HIV. TCRdb's table, derived via immunoSEQ multiplex PCR, lists solely in-frame clones and lacks some. This table has about 20,000 clones, 82% appearing once. The specimen was unsorted PBMCs, collected 2.3 to 2.5 years after starting antiretroviral therapy. The receptor source for this set is a man aged 40-49 years with HIV. Both conserved end residues are part of each CDR3. Each record gives: D gene, V gene, J gene, clone size, CDR3 protein, CDR3 DNA. D genes are given only for firm matches. Size values are once, few and many counts, or a class for expanded clones, and some rows have none.

D gene: .
V gene: TRBV6-1
J gene: TRBJ1-1
clone size: .
CDR3 protein: CASSEWQNAEAFF
CDR3 DNA: TGTGCCAGCAGTGAATGGCAGAATGCTGAAGCTTTCTTT

D gene: .
V gene: TRBV27
J gene: TRBJ1-1
clone size: .
CDR3 protein: CASSLGQANTEAFF
CDR3 DNA: TGTGCCAGCAGTTTGGGGCAGGCGAACACTGAAGCTTTCTTT

D gene: .
V gene: TRBV5-1
J gene: TRBJ1-4
clone size: .
CDR3 protein: CASSRQGTTNEKLFF
CDR3 DNA: TGCGCCAGCAGCCGCCAGGGTACGACTAATGAAAAACTGTTTTTT

D gene: .
V gene: TRBV30
J gene: TRBJ2-7
clone size: .
CDR3 protein: CAWSTGTFDEQYF
CDR3 DNA: TGTGCCTGGAGTACTGGGACTTTCGACGAGCAGTACTTC

D gene: .
V gene: TRBV5-6
J gene: TRBJ2-7
clone size: .
CDR3 protein: CASSPGLFLYEQYF
CDR3 DNA: TGTGCCAGCAGCCCGGGACTTTTCCTATACGAGCAGTACTTC

D gene: .
V gene: TRBV29-1
J gene: TRBJ1-3
clone size: .
CDR3 protein: CSVEGRDISGNTIYF
CDR3 DNA: TGCAGCGTTGAAGGCCGGGACATCTCTGGAAACACCATATATTTT

D gene: TRBD1
V gene: TRBV7-8
J gene: TRBJ1-4
clone size: .
CDR3 protein: CASSLSSTGEAEKLFF
CDR3 DNA: TGTGCCAGCAGCTTATCCTCGACAGGGGAGGCGGAAAAACTGTTTTTT

D gene: .
V gene: TRBV9
J gene: TRBJ1-2
clone size: few
CDR3 protein: CASSPNNYGYTF
CDR3 DNA: TGTGCCAGCAGCCCGAATAACTATGGCTACACCTTC

D gene: .
V gene: TRBV14
J gene: TRBJ2-3
clone size: once
CDR3 protein: CASSQVDYRLTDTQYF
CDR3 DNA: TGTGCCAGCAGCCAAGTAGACTACCGCCTCACAGATACGCAGTATTTT

D gene: .
V gene: TRBV5-6
J gene: TRBJ1-2
clone size: .
CDR3 protein: CASSHQGLGGYTF
CDR3 DNA: TGTGCCAGCAGCCACCAGGGGTTGGGTGGCTACACCTTC

D gene: .
V gene: TRBV30
J gene: TRBJ2-7
clone size: .
CDR3 protein: CAWSEGHLSSYEQYF
CDR3 DNA: TGTGCCTGGAGTGAGGGACATCTCAGCTCCTACGAGCAGTACTTC

D gene: .
V gene: TRBV15
J gene: TRBJ2-3
clone size: .
CDR3 protein: CATSTVWGDTDTQYF
CDR3 DNA: TGTGCCACCAGCACCGTTTGGGGGGACACAGATACGCAGTATTTT

D gene: .
V gene: TRBV6-1
J gene: TRBJ2-7
clone size: .
CDR3 protein: CASSVGSAFSYEQYF
CDR3 DNA: TGTGCCAGCAGTGTTGGCAGCGCCTTCTCCTACGAGCAGTACTTC

D gene: .
V gene: TRBV7-9
J gene: TRBJ2-5
clone size: .
CDR3 protein: CASTMGETQYF
CDR3 DNA: TGTGCCAGCACCATGGGGGAGACCCAGTACTTC

D gene: TRBD1
V gene: TRBV28
J gene: TRBJ1-5
clone size: .
CDR3 protein: CASSRSMTGDLHF
CDR3 DNA: TGTGCCAGCAGCCGATCAATGACAGGGGACTTGCATTTT

D gene: .
V gene: TRBV2
J gene: TRBJ2-3
clone size: .
CDR3 protein: CASRRGGSSTDTQYF
CDR3 DNA: TGTGCCAGCAGGCGGGGCGGCTCTAGCACAGATACGCAGTATTTT

D gene: .
V gene: TRBV18
J gene: TRBJ1-2
clone size: .
CDR3 protein: CASSPLERFNYGYTF
CDR3 DNA: TGTGCCAGCTCACCCCTCGAACGGTTTAACTATGGCTACACCTTC

D gene: .
V gene: TRBV5-8
J gene: TRBJ2-7
clone size: .
CDR3 protein: CASSLSFGMGEQYF
CDR3 DNA: TGTGCCAGCAGCCTATCATTTGGAATGGGGGAGCAGTACTTC

D gene: .
V gene: TRBV5-1
J gene: TRBJ1-1
clone size: .
CDR3 protein: CASSRTELEAFF
CDR3 DNA: TGCGCCAGCAGCCGGACCGAGTTAGAAGCTTTCTTT

D gene: .
V gene: TRBV5-4
J gene: TRBJ1-2
clone size: .
CDR3 protein: CASSSWGGNYGYTF
CDR3 DNA: TGTGCCAGCAGCTCGTGGGGGGGAAACTATGGCTACACCTTC

D gene: .
V gene: TRBV7-9
J gene: TRBJ1-4
clone size: .
CDR3 protein: CASSPPGGMTNEKLFF
CDR3 DNA: TGTGCCAGCAGCCCACCTGGAGGGATGACTAATGAAAAACTGTTTTTT

D gene: .
V gene: TRBV10-2
J gene: TRBJ2-1
clone size: .
CDR3 protein: CASSSFAVQSSYNEQFF
CDR3 DNA: TGCGCCAGCAGTAGTTTCGCCGTACAAAGCTCCTACAATGAGCAGTTCTTC

D gene: TRBD2
V gene: TRBV9
J gene: TRBJ2-3
clone size: .
CDR3 protein: CASSGKTSGRTDTQYF
CDR3 DNA: TGTGCCAGCAGCGGGAAGACTAGCGGGAGAACAGATACGCAGTATTTT

D gene: TRBD1
V gene: TRBV7-2
J gene: TRBJ1-5
clone size: .
CDR3 protein: CASSRDRATGTQHF
CDR3 DNA: TGTGCCAGCAGCCGGGACAGGGCGACCGGGACTCAGCATTTT

D gene: .
V gene: TRBV14
J gene: TRBJ1-2
clone size: .
CDR3 protein: CASSRGASTNYGYTF
CDR3 DNA: TGTGCCAGCTCCCGAGGGGCTTCTACAAACTATGGCTACACCTTC

D gene: .
V gene: TRBV18
J gene: TRBJ2-1
clone size: few
CDR3 protein: CASSPLIGSGLNEQFF
CDR3 DNA: TGTGCCAGCTCACCACTCATCGGGAGCGGGCTCAATGAGCAGTTCTTC

D gene: TRBD2
V gene: TRBV27
J gene: TRBJ2-1
clone size: .
CDR3 protein: CASNAGGHNEQFF
CDR3 DNA: TGTGCCAGCAACGCGGGAGGTCACAATGAGCAGTTCTTC

D gene: .
V gene: TRBV5-5
J gene: TRBJ2-7
clone size: .
CDR3 protein: CASSWGTTYEQYF
CDR3 DNA: TGTGCCAGCAGCTGGGGCACGACCTACGAGCAGTACTTC

D gene: .
V gene: TRBV10-2
J gene: TRBJ1-2
clone size: once
CDR3 protein: CASRQTGFFGYTF
CDR3 DNA: TGCGCCAGCAGGCAGACAGGATTCTTTGGCTACACCTTC

D gene: .
V gene: TRBV6-1
J gene: TRBJ1-4
clone size: .
CDR3 protein: CASSETGQRSEKLFF
CDR3 DNA: TGTGCCAGCAGTGAAACGGGACAAAGGAGCGAAAAACTGTTTTTT

D gene: .
V gene: TRBV5-1
J gene: TRBJ2-3
clone size: .
CDR3 protein: CASSIGGRDTDTQYF
CDR3 DNA: TGCGCCAGCAGCATAGGGGGAAGGGACACAGATACGCAGTATTTT

D gene: .
V gene: TRBV18
J gene: TRBJ2-7
clone size: .
CDR3 protein: CASSPQGNYEQYF
CDR3 DNA: TGTGCCAGCTCACCGCAGGGGAACTACGAGCAGTACTTC

D gene: .
V gene: TRBV18
J gene: TRBJ1-5
clone size: .
CDR3 protein: CASSQKSNQPQHF
CDR3 DNA: TGTGCCAGCTCACAGAAGAGCAATCAGCCCCAGCATTTT